This T cell receptor beta chain came from a study of cytomegalovirus exposure and HLA in healthy donors. Study context: Researchers previously reported finding fewer than 120 million unique TCR beta sequences from 170 million or so T cells. Broader study findings: Sequence variants that were highly shared formed a cluster that was likely a sequencing artifact. Later on, a genetic analysis was performed. It linked a missense variant in DCLRE1C with V- and J-gene trimming of TCR beta.

The CDR3 is made up of 17 amino acids. Trimming stripped 0 bases from V and 0 bases from J, with 15 bases between. CDR1 SGHDT and CDR2 YYEEEE come from the germline V gene. The PCR ran on 60 Vbeta and 13 Jbeta primers. Clones were sequenced by immunoSEQ multiplex PCR, and TCRdb holds only the in-frame ones, with some missing. The table includes roughly 200,000 clones, 85% to 90% detected once. Remarks on this clone: Its antigen is not known.

The clonotype originates from a woman under 30 in good health and CMV-seronegative. Sequencing was performed on PBMCs. The chain combines TRBV5-6 with TRBJ1-2; no clear D. This chain's CDR3 is CASSLDSVRQTNYGYTF. DNA of the CDR3: TGTGCCAGCAGCTTGGATTCTGTGAGGCAGACTAACTATGGCTACACCTTC. Full variable domain (outside the CDR3, taken from reference TRBV5-6 and TRBJ1-2): DAGVTQSPTHLIKTRGQQVTLRCSPKSGHDTVSWYQQALGQGPQFIFQYYEEEERQRGNFPDRFSGHQFPNYSSELNVNALLLGDSALYLCASSLDSVRQTNYGYTFGSGTRLTVV.